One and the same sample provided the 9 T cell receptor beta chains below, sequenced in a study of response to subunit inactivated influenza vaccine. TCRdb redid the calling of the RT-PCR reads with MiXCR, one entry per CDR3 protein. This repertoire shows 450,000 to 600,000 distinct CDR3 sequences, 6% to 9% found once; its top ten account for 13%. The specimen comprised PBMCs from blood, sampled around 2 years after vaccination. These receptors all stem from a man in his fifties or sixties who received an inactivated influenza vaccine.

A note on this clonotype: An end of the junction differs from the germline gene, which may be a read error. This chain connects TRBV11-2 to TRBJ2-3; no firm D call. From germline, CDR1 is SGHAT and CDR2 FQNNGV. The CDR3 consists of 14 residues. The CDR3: CASSLDSLTDSQYF. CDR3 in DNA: TGTGCCAGCAGCTTAGACAGCCTCACAGATTCGCAGTATTTT.

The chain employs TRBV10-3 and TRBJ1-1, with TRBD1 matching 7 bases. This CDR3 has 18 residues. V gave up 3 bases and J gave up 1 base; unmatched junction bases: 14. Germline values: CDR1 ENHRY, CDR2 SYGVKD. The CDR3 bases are TGTGCCATCAGTGATTCATCCCTAGGGGACAGACGGAACACTGAAGCTTTCTTT. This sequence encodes CAISDSSLGDRRNTEAFF.

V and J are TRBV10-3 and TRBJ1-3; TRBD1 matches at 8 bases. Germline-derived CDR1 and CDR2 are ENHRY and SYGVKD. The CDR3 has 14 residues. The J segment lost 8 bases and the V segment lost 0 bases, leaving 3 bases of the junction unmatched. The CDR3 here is CAISESQGVDTIYF. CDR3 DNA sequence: TGTGCCATCAGTGAGTCACAGGGGGTAGACACCATATATTTT.

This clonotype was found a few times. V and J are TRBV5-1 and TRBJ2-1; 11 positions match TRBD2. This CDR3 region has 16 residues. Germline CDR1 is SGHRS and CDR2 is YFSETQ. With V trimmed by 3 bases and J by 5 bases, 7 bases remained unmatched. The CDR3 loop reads CASSWVGTSGNNEQFF. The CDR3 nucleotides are TGCGCCAGCAGCTGGGTGGGGACTAGCGGTAACAATGAGCAGTTCTTC.

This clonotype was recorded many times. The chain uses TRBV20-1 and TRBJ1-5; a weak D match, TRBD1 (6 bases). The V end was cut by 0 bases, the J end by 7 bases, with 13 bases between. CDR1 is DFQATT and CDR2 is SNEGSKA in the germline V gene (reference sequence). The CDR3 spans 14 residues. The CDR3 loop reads CSAREGGAQQPQHF. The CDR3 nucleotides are TGCAGTGCTAGAGAAGGGGGGGCCCAACAGCCCCAGCATTTT.

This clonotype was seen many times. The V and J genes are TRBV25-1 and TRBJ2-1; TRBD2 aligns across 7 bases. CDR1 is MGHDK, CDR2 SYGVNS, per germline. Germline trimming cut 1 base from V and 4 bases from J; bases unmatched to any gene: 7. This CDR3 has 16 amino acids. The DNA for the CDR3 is TGTGCCAGCAGTGAATTCGGCGGGAGAGCTTACAATGAGCAGTTCTTC. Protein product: CASSEFGGRAYNEQFF.

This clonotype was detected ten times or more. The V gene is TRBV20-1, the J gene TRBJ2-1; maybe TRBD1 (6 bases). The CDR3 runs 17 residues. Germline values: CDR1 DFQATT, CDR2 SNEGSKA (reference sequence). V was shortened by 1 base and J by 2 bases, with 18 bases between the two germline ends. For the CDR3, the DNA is TGCAGTGCTAGAGCCCTAGGGGAGCGGACAGCCTACAATGAGCAGTTCTTC. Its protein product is CSARALGERTAYNEQFF.

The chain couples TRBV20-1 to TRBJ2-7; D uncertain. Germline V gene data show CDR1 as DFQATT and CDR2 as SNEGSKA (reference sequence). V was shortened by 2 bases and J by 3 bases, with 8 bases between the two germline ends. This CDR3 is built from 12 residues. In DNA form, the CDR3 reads TGCAGTGCTAGAAACACATACTACGAGCAGTACTTC. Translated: CSARNTYYEQYF.

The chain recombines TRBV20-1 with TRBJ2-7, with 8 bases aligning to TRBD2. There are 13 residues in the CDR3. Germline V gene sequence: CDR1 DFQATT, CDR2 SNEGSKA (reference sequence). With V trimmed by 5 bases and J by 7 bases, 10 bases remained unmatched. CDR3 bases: TGCAGTGCTCTCTTGCGGGGGGCGAGGGAGCAGTACTTC. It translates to CSALLRGAREQYF.